This entry lists 3 T cell receptor beta chains sequenced from one sample in a study of spatial heterogeneity in lung cancer. TCRdb redid the calling of the 5' RACE reads with MiXCR, one entry per CDR3 protein. The sample includes some 78,000 distinct CDR3 sequences, roughly 8% seen only once; the top ten take 6.5% to 8.5%. Noted time point: sample taken at primary tumor resection. The material sequenced was PBMCs, taken at surgery. The receptors were sampled from a male donor with early-stage non-small cell lung cancer.

The chain recombines TRBV5-1 with TRBJ2-3; 7 bases agree with TRBD2. The CDR3 consists of 15 residues. CDR1 SGHRS and CDR2 YFSETQ come from the germline V gene. V shed 2 bases and J 3 bases; nucleotides not matched to a gene: 6. CDR3 amino acids: CASSFQNSGTDTQYF. CDR3 nucleotide sequence: TGCGCCAGCAGCTTCCAGAATAGCGGGACAGATACGCAGTATTTT.

In this sample, this clonotype turned up many times. The CDR3 DNA reads TGCAGCGTTGAAGGGGAAGGGTCCTACGAGCAGTACTTC. Translating gives CSVEGEGSYEQYF. V and J are TRBV29-1 and TRBJ2-7; unclear D gene. Germline CDR1 is SQVTM and CDR2 is ANQGSEA. The V gene lost 1 base and the J gene lost 1 base, with 8 bases spanning the gap. This CDR3 has 13 amino acids.

This clonotype was seen only a few times. The chain employs TRBV7-9 and TRBJ2-5, with D uncertain. Germline assignment: CDR1 SEHNR and CDR2 FQNEAQ (reference sequence). Trimming shortened V by 4 bases and J by 0 bases, and 9 bases separated the two germline ends. This CDR3 region has 14 residues. The CDR3 DNA sequence: TGTGCCAGCAGCTATGAACCCTACCAAGAGACCCAGTACTTC. This gives the protein CASSYEPYQETQYF.